This TCR beta chain was observed in a study of cytomegalovirus exposure and HLA in healthy donors. Study information: According to later analysis, the same platform produced the 120 or so validation and under 700 first-cohort repertoires.

The data were produced by immunoSEQ multiplex PCR, yet TCRdb's version contains in-frame clones alone and is incomplete. Of hundreds of thousands of clones listed, around 87% are singletons. Points from the study as a whole: Researchers catalogued approximately 160 TCR beta chains as cytomegalovirus-associated.

For this clone: Its antigen is undetermined.

Losses at the gene ends were 0 bases for V and 4 bases for J; bases not matched to a gene: 4. Germline loops: CDR1 SGHNT, CDR2 YYREEE (reference sequence). The CDR3 is 15 amino acids. Sequenced sample: PBMCs. This TCR was recovered from a young woman in good health and CMV-seronegative. The chain links TRBV5-4 to TRBJ2-3, with TRBD1 identical over 8 bases. CDR3 sequence: CASSLGVTGADTQYF. CDR3 DNA: TGTGCCAGCAGCTTGGGAGTGACAGGGGCAGATACGCAGTATTTT.